A single sample gave rise to the 23 T cell receptor delta chains below, sequenced in a study of DNA immune sequencing with unique molecular identifiers. Primers for all 8 TRDV and 4 TRDJ genes amplified genomic DNA in 32-plex. In roughly 3 barcoding PCR cycles, molecules received a 12-nucleotide UMI, then adapter PCR followed. TCRdb reanalysed the multiplex PCR reads via CATT. This sample has roughly 2,200 delta-chain clones, with around 14% found just once. The sample taken for sequencing was gamma-delta T cells enriched from blood buffy coat, or unenriched PBMCs (not recorded which). All receptors come from a human donor in good health.

This clone appeared a few times. This sequence is one base from a far larger clone and is likely a read error. Distinct nucleotide sequences in the sample also encode this CDR3. This rearrangement joins TRDV2 to TRDJ1, with TRDD3 matching over 13 bases. The CDR3 has 20 amino acids. The germline CDR1 and CDR2 sequences are GEAIGNYY and EKD. The CDR3 DNA is TGTGCCTGCGACACCGTCGCTACTGGGGGATACGGAGGGTACACCGATAAACTCATCTTT. Translating it yields CACDTVATGGYGGYTDKLIF.

In the case of this clone: With only one base between it and a far larger clone, this is likely a read error. In the same sample, other DNA sequences code for this CDR3. The chain carries TRDV2 and TRDJ1; D remains ambiguous. Trimming removed 3 bases at V and 0 bases at J, with 16 bases between. CDR1 and CDR2 (germline): GEAIGNYY, EKD. There are 16 residues in the CDR3. The CDR3 sequence is CACDPSDRKYTDKLIF. In DNA form, the CDR3 reads TGTGCCTGTGACCCGTCTGATCGGAAGTACACCGATAAACTCATCTTT.

For this clone: This DNA translates differently at residue 9 from the TCRdb protein, which is that of a much larger clone; a read error is likely, and the protein shown is the DNA's own translation. The chain carries TRDV2 and TRDJ1, with 8 bases that match TRDD3. Germline CDR1 is GEAIGNYY and CDR2 is EKD. The CDR3 length is 19 residues. The V and J ends lost 0 bases and 3 bases, in that order; junction bases with no gene match: 17. This CDR3 reads CACDTVVHWGYRDPDKLIF. Written as DNA, the CDR3 is TGTGCCTGTGACACCGTCGTGCATTGGGGATACAGAGATCCCGATAAACTCATCTTT.

This clone is medium-sized in the sample. The gene calls are TRDV2 and TRDJ1; D might be TRDD3 (5 bases). The V end lost 0 bases, the J end lost 1 base, and 11 bases lay between the germline ends. Germline V gene data show CDR1 as GEAIGNYY and CDR2 as EKD. CDR3 size: 15 residues. This chain's CDR3 is CACDTMGPGTDKLIF. Written as DNA, the CDR3 is TGTGCCTGTGACACCATGGGGCCCGGCACCGATAAACTCATCTTT.

Worth noting for this clone: The protein given by TCRdb reflects a much larger clone and differs at residue 7 from this DNA's translation, likely from a read error; the protein shown is the DNA's translation. The sample holds other DNA sequences that translate to the same CDR3. The chain combines TRDV2 with TRDJ1, with 8 bases fitting TRDD3. Germline CDR1 GEAIGNYY, CDR2 EKD. The CDR3 loop spans 16 amino acids. V shed 2 bases and J 3 bases; nucleotides not matched to a gene: 10. The CDR3 region is CACDKLRDTQADKLIF. The DNA for the CDR3 is TGTGCCTGTGACAAGCTGCGGGATACGCAGGCCGATAAACTCATCTTT.

With respect to this clone: A far more abundant clone sits one base away, making this likely a read error. Other DNA sequences in the same sample also yield this CDR3. The CDR3 here is CACDKLGDTQADKLIF. CDR3 sequence (DNA): TGTGCCTGTGACAAGCTGGGAGATACGCAGGCCGATAAACTCATCTTT. The V and J genes are TRDV2 and TRDJ1; D may be TRDD3 (6 bases). CDR1 is GEAIGNYY and CDR2 is EKD in the germline V gene. Trimming stripped 2 bases from V and 3 bases from J, with 18 bases between. This CDR3 is built from 16 residues.

In regard to this clone: The translation of this DNA and the TCRdb protein of a much larger clone differ at residue 4, probably owing to a read error; the protein shown here is translated from the DNA. The V and J genes are TRDV2 and TRDJ1, with 7 bases identical to TRDD3. CDR1 is GEAIGNYY and CDR2 is EKD in the germline V gene. CDR3 length: 19 amino acids. The CDR3: CACGTILGTPGRYTDKLIF. The CDR3 coding sequence is TGTGCCTGTGGCACCATACTGGGGACTCCCGGGAGGTACACCGATAAACTCATCTTT.

This clone qualifies as large. The chain links TRDV1 to TRDJ1; 13 bases match TRDD3. V shed 1 base and J 3 bases; nucleotides not matched to a gene: 32. The germline gives CDR1 TSWWSYY, CDR2 QGS. This CDR3 has 26 residues. The CDR3, as DNA: TGTGCTCTTGGGGAACCCCCTCCTACGGATTCAGTACTGGGGGATACGCCCCAGACGGCCGCCGATAAACTCATCTTT. The encoded protein is CALGEPPPTDSVLGDTPQTAADKLIF.

Of note for this clone: The translation of this DNA and the TCRdb protein of a much larger clone differ at residue 12, probably owing to a read error; the protein shown here is translated from the DNA. This chain uses TRDV2 with TRDJ3; a possible D gene is TRDD3 (5 bases). Between the trimmed V and J ends, which lost 0 bases and 3 bases, there was a span of 20 bases. From germline, CDR1 is GEAIGNYY and CDR2 EKD. There are 20 residues in the CDR3. In DNA form, the CDR3 reads TGTGCCTGTGACACCTTGGGGACCACGAACGGCTTCTGGGACACCCGACAGATGTTTTTC. Its translation is CACDTLGTTNGFWDTRQMFF.

Details on this clone: The amino acid sequence in TCRdb belongs to a much larger clone and departs from this DNA's translation at residue 4, likely a sequencing read error; the sequence shown is translated from the DNA. This sequence joins TRDV2 and TRDJ1; 9 bases are a match to TRDD3. Germline values: CDR1 GEAIGNYY, CDR2 EKD. V was clipped by 5 bases and J by 0 bases; unmatched bases: 12. There are 17 residues in the CDR3. CDR3 region: CACVTLGDGKYTDKLIF. The CDR3 bases are TGTGCCTGTGTCACTCTGGGGGATGGAAAGTACACCGATAAACTCATCTTT.

Details on this clone: It is likely a read error: a sequence one base away is far more abundant. This chain connects TRDV1 to TRDJ1; 8 nucleotides align to TRDD3. The J gene, absent from TCRdb, was called here by matching the DNA to germline. This CDR3 is built from 26 residues. Germline V gives CDR1 TSWWSYY, CDR2 QGS. The trim removed 1 base at V and 3 bases at J, leaving 37 bases unmatched. CDR3 sequence (DNA): TGTGCTCTTGGGGAACCCCCTCCTACGGATTCAGTACTGCGGGATACGCCCCAGACGGCCGCCGATAAACTCATCTTT. Its protein is CALGEPPPTDSVLRDTPQTAADKLIF.

Points on this clone: TCRdb has a much larger clone's protein, which differs at residue 13 from the translation of this DNA, likely because of a read error; what is shown is the protein translated from the DNA. This chain connects TRDV2 to TRDJ1, with 13 nucleotides matching TRDD3. CDR1 and CDR2 (germline): GEAIGNYY, EKD. The V segment lost 4 bases and the J segment 8 bases; nucleotides outside the gene matches: 21. The CDR3 consists of 19 residues. As DNA, the CDR3 is TGTGCCTGTGAAATAGGCCTAAACTGGGGGATACGGGTCGGGTGGAAACTCATCTTT. Protein product: CACEIGLNWGIRVGWKLIF.

About this clone itself: A clone one base away is much larger, so this may be a read error. The chain employs TRDV1 and TRDJ1; 9 positions agree with TRDD3. TCRdb is silent on the J gene; assignment here came from matching the DNA to germline. Germline V gene lookup returns CDR1 TSWWSYY and CDR2 QGS. The CDR3 is 23 amino acids. This CDR3 reads CAPGEPPVNYQLGENGLSDKLIF. CDR3 coding DNA: TGTGCTCCTGGGGAACCCCCAGTAAACTACCAACTGGGGGAGAATGGTCTCTCCGATAAACTCATCTTT.

The chain couples TRDV2 to TRDJ3; 11 positions match TRDD3. Germline V gene data show CDR1 as GEAIGNYY and CDR2 as EKD. J gave up 0 bases and V 0 bases, and 6 bases lay outside the gene matches. The CDR3 is made up of 20 amino acids. The CDR3 nucleotides read TGTGCCTGTGACACCATGTCTGGGGGATACACCTCCTGGGACACCCGACAGATGTTTTTC. It translates to CACDTMSGGYTSWDTRQMFF.

A remark on this clone: A far larger clone is only one base removed, so a read error is likely. Distinct nucleotide sequences in the sample also encode this CDR3. The chain combines TRDV2 with TRDJ3; no clear D gene. The germline CDR1 and CDR2 sequences are GEAIGNYY and EKD. Between the trimmed V and J ends, which lost 3 bases and 1 base, there was a span of 18 bases. The CDR3 runs to 19 residues. CDR3 sequence reads: CACDQIKEEPSWDTRQMFF. In DNA, the CDR3 is TGTGCCTGTGACCAAATCAAGGAGGAGCCTTCCTGGGACACCCGACAGATGTTTTTC.

This clone has more than one count but fewer than ten. This DNA's translation and the protein TCRdb lists, from a much larger clone, do not match at residue 17, likely due to a read error; the protein shown is translated from the DNA. The V and J genes are TRDV2 and TRDJ3, with D maybe TRDD3 (5 bases). The CDR3 consists of 20 residues. Germline V CDR1 and CDR2: GEAIGNYY, EKD. The CDR3 coding sequence is TGTGCCTGTGACACCGTACTGACCTTAGGGAGCTCCTGGGACACCCGACGGATGTTTTTC. Translated, it gives CACDTVLTLGSSWDTRRMFF.

This clone was seen a handful of times. TCRdb's protein, taken from a much larger clone, differs from this DNA's translation at residue 11, likely owing to a read error; the protein displayed comes from the DNA. The CDR3 spells CACDGVGANTVKLIF. The CDR3 bases are TGTGCCTGTGACGGCGTCGGTGCAAACACCGTTAAACTCATCTTT. This chain links TRDV2 with TRDJ1; D is undetermined. Germline-derived CDR1 and CDR2 are GEAIGNYY and EKD. The CDR3 is 15 residues long.

Worth noting for this clone: The protein TCRdb lists belongs to a much larger clone and differs from this DNA's translation at residue 5, which points to a read error; the protein shown is made from the DNA. This chain connects TRDV2 to TRDJ1, with 9 bases that match TRDD3. With 4 bases clipped from V and 0 bases from J, the junction kept 20 bases outside the gene matches. The CDR3 has 20 residues. CDR1 is GEAIGNYY and CDR2 is EKD in the germline V gene. CDR3 coding DNA: TGTGCCTGTGATTACCTTGGTACGGGGGGATACCGTACTTACACCGATAAACTCATCTTT. This sequence encodes CACDYLGTGGYRTYTDKLIF.

No V segment was called; the J segment is TRDJ1; the table calls TRDD3, which could not be checked here. The CDR3 length is 16 residues. The CDR3 is CALGVPALGDTDKLIF. CDR3 sequence (DNA): TGTGCTCTTGGGGTCCCCGCTCTGGGGGACACAGATAAACTCATCTTT.

Comment on this clone: TCRdb assigns this DNA the protein of a much larger clone, which departs from its translation at residue 13; this likely reflects a read error, and the protein shown comes from translating the DNA. This chain uses TRDV2 with TRDJ1; 9 bases align to TRDD3. This CDR3 has 17 residues. Germline V gene data show CDR1 as GEAIGNYY and CDR2 as EKD. CDR3 nucleotide sequence: TGTGCCTGTGACACCGTGCGGGGATACGGTAACACCGAAAAACTCATCTTT. It encodes CACDTVRGYGNTEKLIF.

With respect to this clone: The protein given by TCRdb reflects a much larger clone and differs at residue 16 from this DNA's translation, likely from a read error; the protein shown is the DNA's translation. The rearrangement uses TRDV3 and TRDJ1; 10 nucleotides line up with TRDD3. This CDR3 has 19 amino acids. The germline V gene encodes CDR1 TVYSNPD and CDR2 GDNSRS (reference sequence). The CDR3 reads CAFRSRSYVLGDGTDNLIF. CDR3 bases: TGTGCCTTCCGGTCCCGATCCTACGTACTGGGGGATGGGACCGATAATCTCATCTTT.

In this sample, this clone turned up once. A read error is likely here: a far larger clone is one base away. The genes are TRDV1 and TRDJ1; D is perhaps TRDD2 (7 bases). No J gene was available from TCRdb, and it was assigned here by a germline match of the DNA. The V end lost 0 bases, the J end lost 0 bases, and 41 bases lay between the germline ends. Germline values: CDR1 TSWWSYY, CDR2 QGS. CDR3 length equals 26 residues. The CDR3 is CALGELGFLQSLTGRSSSLYTDKLIF. CDR3 in DNA: TGTGCTCTTGGGGAACTGGGGTTCCTACAGTCCTTAACTGGGAGATCTTCTTCTTTGTACACCGATAAACTCATCTTT.

This clone occurred a few times. The protein TCRdb gives is from a much larger clone and does not agree with this DNA's translation at residue 4, likely a read error; the protein shown here comes from the DNA. The rearrangement uses TRDV2 and TRDJ1; 13 bases match TRDD3. The CDR3 contains 18 residues. Germline V gene data show CDR1 as GEAIGNYY and CDR2 as EKD. The J segment lost 3 bases and the V segment lost 5 bases, leaving 14 bases of the junction unmatched. The CDR3 sequence is CACVTLSTGGYGADKLIF. The CDR3 DNA sequence: TGTGCCTGTGTCACTCTAAGTACTGGGGGATACGGCGCCGATAAACTCATCTTT.